The TCR beta chain under discussion was sequenced for a study of cytomegalovirus exposure and HLA in healthy donors. Study details: HLA-typed donors contributed around 88 million unique TCRs, which were held in an early data release. Study-wide results and limits: A link between a missense DCLRE1C variant and TCR beta V- and J-gene trimming emerged from a later analysis. In vitro data verified a few CMV-associated chains as specific for CMV antigens.

Notes on this clone: Antigen unknown.

The CDR3 consists of 14 residues. Trimming left V 6 bases short and J 7 bases short, with 15 bases between. Per germline, CDR1 MNHEY and CDR2 SMNVEV (reference sequence). The PCR ran on 60 Vbeta and 13 Jbeta primers. Produced via immunoSEQ multiplex PCR; TCRdb's table is partial and in-frame only. The sample records around 140,000 clones, approximately 82% being singletons. The source is a middle-aged woman in good health and CMV-seronegative. The rearrangement links TRBV27 to TRBJ1-4, with D perhaps TRBD1 (6 bases). The sequencing input was PBMCs. This CDR3 reads CASRSTGRIEKLFF. The CDR3, as DNA: TGTGCCAGCAGATCTACAGGGCGGATTGAAAAACTGTTTTTT.